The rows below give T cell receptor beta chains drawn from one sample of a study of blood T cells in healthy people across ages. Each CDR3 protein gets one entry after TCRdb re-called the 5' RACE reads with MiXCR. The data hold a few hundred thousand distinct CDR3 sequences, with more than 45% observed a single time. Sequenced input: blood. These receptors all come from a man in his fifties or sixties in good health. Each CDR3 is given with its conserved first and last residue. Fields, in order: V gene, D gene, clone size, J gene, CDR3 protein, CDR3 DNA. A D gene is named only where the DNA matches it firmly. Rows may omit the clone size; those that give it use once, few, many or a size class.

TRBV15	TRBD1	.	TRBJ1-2	CATSGTGNGYTF	TGTGCCACCAGCGGGACAGGGAATGGCTACACCTTC
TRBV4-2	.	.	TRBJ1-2	CASSQAEGAGYGSTF	TGTGCCAGCAGCCAAGCTGAGGGAGCAGGCTATGGCTCCACCTTC
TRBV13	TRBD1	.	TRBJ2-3	CASSLRTGITDTQYF	TGTGCCAGCAGCCTGCGGACAGGGATCACAGATACGCAGTATTTT
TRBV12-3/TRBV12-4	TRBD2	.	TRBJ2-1	CASSFYRASGMGNEQFF	TGTGCCAGCAGTTTTTATCGGGCTAGCGGGATGGGCAATGAGCAGTTCTTC
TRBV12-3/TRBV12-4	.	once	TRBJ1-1	CASSRPERAFF	TGTGCCAGCAGCCGCCCCGAGAGAGCTTTCTTT
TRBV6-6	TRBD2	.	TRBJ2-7	CASSPRGGTYEQYF	TGTGCCAGCAGTCCCCGCGGGGGGACCTACGAGCAGTACTTC
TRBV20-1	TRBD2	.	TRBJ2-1	CSAGPPSGGAYNEQFF	TGCAGTGCTGGCCCCCCTAGCGGGGGGGCCTACAATGAGCAGTTCTTC
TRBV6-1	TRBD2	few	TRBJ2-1	CASSNPGTSGTINEQFF	TGTGCCAGCAGCAACCCCGGGACTAGCGGAACTATCAATGAGCAGTTCTTC
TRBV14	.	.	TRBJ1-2	CASSVTGAGYTF	TGTGCCAGCAGCGTGACGGGGGCTGGCTACACCTTC
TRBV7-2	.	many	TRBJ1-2	CASSPRDTAGYTF	TGTGCCAGCAGCCCCAGGGACACGGCCGGCTACACCTTC
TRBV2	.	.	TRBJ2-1	CASRPRTTGEQFF	TGTGCCAGCAGACCCCGGACCACCGGGGAGCAGTTCTTC
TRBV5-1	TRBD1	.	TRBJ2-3	CASSLQGTGRNAQYF	TGCGCCAGCAGCTTGCAGGGGACAGGGCGGAACGCGCAGTATTTT
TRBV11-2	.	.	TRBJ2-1	CASSYGRSYNEQFF	TGTGCCAGCAGCTACGGTCGCTCCTACAATGAGCAGTTCTTC
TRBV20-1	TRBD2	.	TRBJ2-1	CSAPREAYKQFF	TGCAGTGCCCCGCGGGAGGCCTATAAGCAGTTCTTC
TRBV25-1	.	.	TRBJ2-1	CASTPLRGVGHNEQFF	TGTGCCAGCACTCCTTTGAGGGGAGTCGGGCACAATGAGCAGTTCTTC
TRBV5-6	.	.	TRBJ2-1	CASSRGRNSYNEQFF	TGTGCCAGCAGCCGGGGACGGAACTCCTACAATGAGCAGTTCTTC
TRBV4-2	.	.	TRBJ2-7	CASSQDQEASNESSYEQYF	TGTGCCAGCAGCCAAGATCAGGAGGCGTCTAACGAGAGCTCCTACGAGCAGTACTTC
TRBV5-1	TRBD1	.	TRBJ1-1	CASSTRQGQNEAFF	TGCGCCAGCAGCACCCGACAGGGGCAGAATGAAGCTTTCTTT
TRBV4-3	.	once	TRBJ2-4	CASSQRQGGIQYF	TGCGCCAGCAGCCAACGACAGGGAGGCATTCAGTACTTC
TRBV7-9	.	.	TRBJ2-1	CASSFPLGGDNEQFF	TGTGCCAGCAGCTTCCCCCTCGGAGGAGACAATGAGCAGTTCTTC
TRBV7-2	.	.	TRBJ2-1	CASSQPGTPTYNEQFF	TGTGCCAGCAGCCAACCAGGGACTCCCACCTACAATGAGCAGTTCTTC
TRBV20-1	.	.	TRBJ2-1	CSARMGGSYNEQFF	TGCAGTGCTCGGATGGGTGGCTCCTACAATGAGCAGTTCTTC
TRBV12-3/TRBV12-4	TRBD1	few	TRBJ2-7	CASSIGQGYEQYF	TGTGCCAGCAGTATCGGACAGGGGTACGAGCAGTACTTC
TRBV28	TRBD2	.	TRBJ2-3	CASSGLAGGPRTDTQYF	TGTGCCAGCAGCGGACTAGCGGGAGGCCCGCGGACAGATACGCAGTATTTT
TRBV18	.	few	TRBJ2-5	CASSGQSGQETQYF	TGTGCCAGCTCAGGGCAGTCGGGACAAGAGACCCAGTACTTC
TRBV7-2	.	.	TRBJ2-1	CASSFVNEQFF	TGTGCCAGCAGCTTTGTCAATGAGCAGTTCTTC
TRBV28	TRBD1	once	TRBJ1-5	CASRNRAFRGQFSNQPQHF	TGTGCCAGCAGAAACCGCGCCTTCCGGGGACAGTTTAGCAATCAGCCCCAGCATTTT
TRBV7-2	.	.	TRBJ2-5	CASSLAGAGTQYF	TGTGCCAGCAGCTTAGCCGGCGCCGGGACCCAGTACTTC
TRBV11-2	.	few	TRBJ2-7	CASSRTAVLYEQYF	TGTGCCAGCAGCAGGACAGCCGTTTTGTACGAGCAGTACTTC
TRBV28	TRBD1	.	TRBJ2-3	CASRGGGQGLDTQYF	TGTGCCAGCAGGGGGGGGGGACAGGGTCTGGATACGCAGTATTTT
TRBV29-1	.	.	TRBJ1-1	CSVDPGPNTEAFF	TGCAGCGTTGACCCAGGCCCGAACACTGAAGCTTTCTTT
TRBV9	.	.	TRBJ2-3	CASSVVAGSLTDTQYF	TGTGCCAGCAGCGTAGTCGCCGGCAGTCTCACAGATACGCAGTATTTT